This T cell receptor beta chain was documented in a study of regulatory T cells in long-lasting Graves disease (TCRdb year 2021). About the full investigation: Newly diagnosed Graves' disease patients had taken antithyroid drugs for less than 3 months. Persistent Graves' disease patients were compared with newly diagnosed Graves' disease patients by peripheral blood TCR sequencing and RNA sequencing. The study was conducted in China and was registered as a clinical trial. A total of roughly 33 samples were covered by TCR sequencing, comprising around 13 persistent and 20 or so newly diagnosed Graves' disease patients. Results the study describes overall, beyond this receptor: Preferential use of TRBV28, TRBJ1-2 and TRBJ2-5 was observed in persistent disease, whereas TRBV20-1 and TRBJ2-1 were favored in newly diagnosed disease. The authors noted that the small sample size was a limitation that may lower accuracy. Only the TCR beta chain was sequenced and analyzed. Persistent Graves' disease patients showed lower TCR Shannon entropy and fewer highly expanded clones than newly diagnosed patients, suggesting clonal expansion. Persistent patients shared more public clonotypes among themselves (fewer than 3,000) than newly diagnosed patients did (about 900). The study examined only peripheral blood because the primary lesion, thyroid tissue, could not be accessed.

V lost 3 bases and J lost 0 bases; the stretch between them is 2 bases long. Including cysteine and phenylalanine, the CDR3 has 11 amino acids. Only the CDR3 DNA stays, 33 bases, in frame from base 1. The germline V gene (reference sequence) provides CDR1 GTSNPN and CDR2 SVGIG. Details on this clonotype: It lacks a known antigen. The record has no base qualities; no much larger clone is one base away.

The library was made by multiplex PCR. TCRdb names Illumina HiSeq 4000 as the instrument used. TCR beta libraries were built with iRepertoire HTBI primers and Arm-PCR amplification of CDR3 regions. Gel purification was performed on PCR products prior to sequencing. Per the source publication's procedure: A total of roughly 67 TRBV and about 13 TRBJ segments were identified across samples and were used for gene usage analysis of CDR3 amino acid clonotypes. COPE and FqMerger were used to merge the filtered high-quality paired reads into contigs. BLAST was used to align contigs to the IMGT TRBV, TRBD and TRBJ reference genes, and CDR3 was defined following IMGT. Any clonotype with a frequency above 0.1% was counted as a highly expanded clone. Shannon entropy was used to measure repertoire diversity, and the Gini coefficient was used to measure V-J evenness. Clonotypes shared by more than one individual were considered public. TCRdb reanalyzed the raw reads on its own, using fastp at Q25 for trimming and MiXCR for clone calling, and kept in-frame beta chains. Under each unique CDR3 protein, matching rows form one entry showing the most common genes and DNA. TCRdb assigned the V and J calls; the authors' analysis was not used. In this sample the table shows 200,000 to 250,000 distinct CDR3 sequences, 20% to 25% of which occur a single time. The ten largest clones add up to approximately 15% of the sample.

Sample time point, as interpreted from the label and publication: newly diagnosed GD, antithyroid drugs for less than 3 months. RNA was extracted from PBMCs in TRIzol for both TCR sequencing and RNA sequencing. The diagnosis of Graves' disease was made according to American Thyroid Association guidelines. Patients were recruited from an endocrinology department in Xi'an, China. From each patient, 8 to 10 milliliters of peripheral blood was collected into an EDTA anticoagulant tube. PBMCs were isolated by Ficoll Paque Plus density gradient separation without further T cell sorting. An Agilent 2100 Bioanalyzer and agarose gel were used to assess RNA quality, and a NanoDrop 2000 was used to measure RNA concentration.

The sequence was obtained from a female donor with Graves disease. The sequence is built from TRBV30 and TRBJ1-1, with the D gene uncertain. The sequenced sample was peripheral blood mononuclear cells (PBMCs), obtained at new diagnosis, from a patient treated with antithyroid drugs. At the DNA level, the sequence is TGTGCCTGGAGGATGAACACTGAAGCTTTCTTT. The resulting protein is CAWRMNTEAFF. Full variable domain (CDR3 extended with the reference TRBV30 and TRBJ1-1 proteins): SQTIHQWPATLVQPVGSPLSLECTVEGTSNPNLYWYRQAAGRGLQLLFYSVGIGQISSEVPQNLSASRPQDRQFILSSKKLLLSDSGFYLCAWRMNTEAFFGQGTRLTVV.